This TCR beta chain was identified during a study of T cells in Graves' hyperthyroidism and ophthalmopathy. Broader study findings: Through a model of 13 V-J features, ophthalmopathy was separated from stable hyperthyroidism.

This clonotype occurred many times. What it recognizes is unknown. RNA transcripts were the template for amplifying TCR beta CDR3 regions. HTBI primers were employed in a first-round RT-PCR of the TCR CDR3. TCRdb called the multiplex PCR reads again in MiXCR, with one record for every CDR3 protein. This sample yields 700,000 or so distinct CDR3 sequences, of which around 17% are seen a single time; 8.4% belongs to the top ten. Stability of Graves' hyperthyroidism was defined as absent ophthalmopathy progression within 18 months. The PBMCs had their origin in 7.5 to 10 ml of fresh peripheral blood. The receptor comes from a man aged 18-30 years with Graves' hyperthyroidism. Sequencing was done on a sample of blood.

CDR3 in amino acids: CASSLGSGSSDEQFF. CDR3 bases: TGTGCCAGCAGTTTAGGGAGCGGGAGTTCCGATGAGCAGTTCTTC. V gene TRBV28 combines with J gene TRBJ2-1, with TRBD2 matching 8 bases. This CDR3 is built from 15 residues. Germline CDR1 and CDR2: MDHEN and SYDVKM. Trimming removed 2 bases from V and 8 bases from J; junction bases left unmatched: 8.